The rows below give T cell receptor beta chains drawn from one sample of a study of T cell responses to AZD1222 COVID-19 vaccine. The table came from immunoSEQ multiplex PCR; TCRdb's copy has only in-frame clones and leaves some out. This table holds 130,000 or so clones, roughly nine tenths found once. The sample was peripheral blood, taken on day 0 of AZD1222 vaccination. These receptors came from an adult in good health. CDR3s include the opening cysteine and the closing phenylalanine or tryptophan. The D gene is left open where the match is weak. Expanded clones get a size class; other rows say once, few or many, or leave the size out.

>TRBV9|.|TRBD1|TRBJ1-2
CASSFMTGGAGGYTF
TGTGCCAGCAGCTTTATGACAGGGGGCGCCGGTGGCTACACCTTC
>TRBV11-1|.|.|TRBJ2-4
CASSLGFLMAKNIQYF
TGTGCCAGCAGCTTAGGGTTCCTGATGGCCAAAAACATTCAGTACTTC
>TRBV6-5|.|.|TRBJ1-5
CASSLSLEPNQPQHF
TGTGCCAGCAGTTTAAGTTTGGAGCCGAATCAGCCCCAGCATTTT
>TRBV6-5|.|TRBD2|TRBJ2-5
CASRSGDYDKETQYF
TGTGCCAGCAGGTCGGGGGACTACGATAAAGAGACCCAGTACTTC
>TRBV12-5|.|.|TRBJ1-1
CASGPYTGFEAFF
TGTGCTAGTGGCCCATATACAGGGTTTGAAGCTTTCTTT
>TRBV5-1|once|.|TRBJ2-2
CASSNTAGTNTGELFF
TGCGCCAGCAGCAACACCGCGGGGACGAACACCGGGGAGCTGTTTTTT
>TRBV6-6|.|.|TRBJ1-3
CASSYAGSSGNTIYF
TGTGCCAGCAGTTACGCAGGGAGCTCTGGAAACACCATATATTTT
>TRBV2|.|.|TRBJ2-3
CASRSGRGTDTQYF
TGTGCCAGCAGGTCCGGGAGAGGGACAGATACGCAGTATTTT
>TRBV10-2|.|TRBD2|TRBJ2-1
CASGQYPGTSVDEQFF
TGCGCCAGCGGACAATACCCCGGGACTAGCGTTGATGAGCAGTTCTTC
>TRBV6-5|.|TRBD1|TRBJ1-2
CASSPRGGRRGYTF
TGTGCCAGCAGCCCCAGGGGGGGCCGTCGGGGCTACACCTTC
>TRBV9|.|.|TRBJ1-6
CASSVDGAYSPLHF
TGTGCCAGCAGCGTAGACGGGGCGTACTCACCCCTCCACTTT
>TRBV6-5|once|.|TRBJ1-3
CASSIRTVSGNTIYF
TGTGCCAGCAGTATTAGGACCGTCTCTGGAAACACCATATATTTT
>TRBV9|few|.|TRBJ2-7
CASSETTTYEQYF
TGTGCCAGCAGCGAGACTACCACCTACGAGCAGTACTTC
>TRBV5-6|once|.|TRBJ1-2
CASSFPQGDGYTF
TGTGCCAGCAGCTTCCCCCAGGGCGATGGCTACACCTTC
>TRBV9|.|.|TRBJ2-3
CASSVGLDRADTQYF
TGTGCCAGCAGCGTAGGGCTGGATCGAGCAGATACGCAGTATTTT
>TRBV7-3|.|TRBD2|TRBJ2-3
CASSLSSGGADTQYF
TGTGCCAGCAGCTTATCTAGCGGGGGCGCGGATACGCAGTATTTT
>TRBV7-3|.|TRBD1|TRBJ1-1
CASSLTPTGGRDTEAFF
TGTGCCAGCAGCTTAACTCCGACAGGGGGCCGGGACACTGAAGCTTTCTTT
>TRBV6-5|.|TRBD1|TRBJ1-3
CASSPGQGLSTIYF
TGTGCCAGCAGTCCAGGACAGGGTTTATCCACCATATATTTT
>TRBV6-5|.|.|TRBJ2-3
CASIGGQASTDTQYF
TGTGCCAGCATCGGGGGCCAGGCGAGCACAGATACGCAGTATTTT
>TRBV2|few|.|TRBJ2-1
CASSVGQISYNEQFF
TGTGCCAGCAGTGTAGGACAGATCTCCTACAATGAGCAGTTCTTC
>TRBV19|.|TRBD1|TRBJ2-1
CATREGGNNEQFF
TGTGCCACCCGTGAAGGGGGCAATAATGAGCAGTTCTTC
>TRBV6-5|.|.|TRBJ1-6
CASSYSASKGNSPLHF
TGTGCCAGCAGTTACTCGGCCTCAAAGGGTAATTCACCCCTCCACTTT
>TRBV30|.|.|TRBJ2-3
CACPSGTADTQYF
TGTGCCTGCCCTTCAGGGACCGCAGATACGCAGTATTTT
>TRBV5-4|.|.|TRBJ2-2
CASSLGGKGLAGELFF
TGTGCCAGCAGCTTGGGGGGCAAGGGCTTAGCCGGGGAGCTGTTTTTT
>TRBV28|.|TRBD2|TRBJ2-1
CASSPRTSGKSYNEQFF
TGTGCCAGCAGTCCGCGGACTAGCGGGAAGTCCTACAATGAGCAGTTCTTC
>TRBV12-3/TRBV12-4|.|.|TRBJ1-5
CASSFAWQPQHF
TGTGCCAGCAGTTTTGCTTGGCAGCCCCAGCATTTT
>TRBV25-1|.|.|TRBJ1-2
CASSEQGPNYGYTF
TGTGCCAGCAGTGAGCAGGGACCTAACTATGGCTACACCTTC